The 30 T cell receptor beta chains presented below share a single source sample, sequenced in a study of cytomegalovirus exposure and HLA in healthy donors. This table comes from immunoSEQ multiplex PCR, and its TCRdb copy is limited to in-frame clones, with some not included. The data contain 160,000 or so clones, roughly 91% of them singletons. The sample taken for sequencing was PBMCs. These receptors were taken from a man in his late teens or twenties in good health and CMV-seronegative.

The rearrangement uses TRBV4-2 and TRBJ2-1; 14 positions match TRBD2. Germline CDR1 LGHNA, CDR2 YNFKEQ. Losses at the gene ends were 4 bases for V and 5 bases for J; bases not matched to a gene: 10. This CDR3 is 18 amino acids long. The CDR3 sequence is CASSPIVGLAGDHNEQFF. The CDR3 DNA reads TGTGCCAGCAGCCCGATAGTGGGACTAGCGGGAGATCACAATGAGCAGTTCTTC.

The CDR3 nucleotides read TGTGCCAGCAGCTTAGATGCTAGGAGAGGCGAGACCCAGTACTTC. The encoded protein is CASSLDARRGETQYF. The rearrangement joins TRBV7-2 to TRBJ2-5; D is unresolved. The CDR3 runs 15 residues. V lost 1 base and J lost 5, with 14 bases in between. From germline, CDR1 is SGHTA and CDR2 FQGNSA.

DNA of the CDR3: TGTGCCAGCAGCACCCCTATCCGGGACAGCGGCACAGATACGCAGTATTTT. It codes for CASSTPIRDSGTDTQYF. The V call is TRBV7-9, the J call TRBJ2-3; 7 nucleotides align to TRBD1. The CDR3 sequence is 17 residues long. V was pared by 5 bases and J by 1 base, with 12 bases of the junction left unmatched. Germline V gene data show CDR1 as SEHNR and CDR2 as FQNEAQ (reference sequence).

This clone occurred a few times. The V and J genes are TRBV7-9 and TRBJ1-2; the match to TRBD1 covers 7 bases. The CDR3 spans 15 residues. Germline CDR1 is SEHNR and CDR2 is FQNEAQ (reference sequence). The V and J ends lost 2 bases and 2 bases, in that order; junction bases with no gene match: 5. The CDR3 loop is CASSLPAGGNYGYTF. In DNA form, the CDR3 reads TGTGCCAGCAGCTTACCGGCAGGGGGAAACTATGGCTACACCTTC. The full variable domain, in which reference TRBV7-9 and TRBJ1-2 provide the parts outside the CDR3, is DTGVSQNPRHKITKRGQNVTFRCDPISEHNRLYWYRQTLGQGPEFLTYFQNEAQLEKSRLLSDRFSAERPKGSFSTLEIQRTEQGDSAMYLCASSLPAGGNYGYTFGSGTRLTVV.

This clone showed up just once. The chain is built from TRBV1 and TRBJ2-7; TRBD2 is the table's D call and was not checked against the DNA. TRBV1 is a listed pseudogene. This CDR3 region has 11 residues. The CDR3 bases are TGCACCAGCAGGGTCCGGGGCGAGCAGTACTTC. This gives the protein CTSRVRGEQYF.

The chain links TRBV28 to TRBJ2-7, with 10 nucleotides matching TRBD1. CDR1 is MDHEN, CDR2 SYDVKM, per germline. Trimming took 1 base from V and 3 from J; bases not matched to a gene: 3. The CDR3 length is 15 residues. CDR3 coding DNA: TGTGCCAGCAGTTTATCGGACAGGGGGGACTACGAGCAGTACTTC. It is translated as CASSLSDRGDYEQYF.

This sequence joins TRBV7-9 and TRBJ1-1; D is uncertain. Trimming left V 8 bases short and J 0 bases short, with 19 bases between. Germline-derived CDR1 and CDR2 are SEHNR and FQNEAQ (reference sequence). The CDR3 spans 16 residues. The CDR3 coding sequence is TGTGCCAGCGGCGCGGGAGCATCCCATGTGAACACTGAAGCTTTCTTT. This gives the protein CASGAGASHVNTEAFF.

The chain recombines TRBV2 with TRBJ1-3; D ambiguous. The CDR3 totals 15 residues. Between the trimmed V and J ends, which lost 5 bases and 0 bases, there was a span of 11 bases. Germline V gene data show CDR1 as SNHLY and CDR2 as FYNNEI. The CDR3 loop reads CASSRLLTSGNTIYF. Written as DNA, the CDR3 is TGTGCCAGCAGTCGACTCTTGACCTCTGGAAACACCATATATTTT. Complete variable domain (other parts from reference TRBV2 and TRBJ1-3): EPEVTQTPSHQVTQMGQEVILRCVPISNHLYFYWYRQILGQKVEFLVSFYNNEISEKSEIFDDQFSVERPDGSNFTLKIRSTKLEDSAMYFCASSRLLTSGNTIYFGEGSWLTVV.

The chain links TRBV4-1 to TRBJ2-3; D uncertain. CDR3 length equals 14 residues. The V and J ends lost 4 bases and 3 bases respectively, with 11 bases between them. Germline CDR1 reads MGHRA; CDR2 reads YSYEKL. CDR3 loop: CASSPESMTDTQYF. DNA for the CDR3: TGCGCCAGCAGCCCGGAGAGTATGACAGATACGCAGTATTTT.

This CDR3 reads CASSSGGTGGQKKYEQYF. CDR3 sequence (DNA): TGTGCCAGCAGCTCAGGAGGGACAGGGGGTCAGAAAAAATACGAGCAGTACTTC. The rearrangement links TRBV5-4 to TRBJ2-7; 11 positions match TRBD1. V shed 3 bases, J shed 4 bases, and the junction held 15 bases outside the gene matches. Germline V gene lookup returns CDR1 SGHNT and CDR2 YYREEE (reference sequence). The CDR3 consists of 18 residues. The full variable domain, completed using reference TRBV5-4 and TRBJ2-7, is ETGVTQSPTHLIKTRGQQVTLRCSSQSGHNTVSWYQQALGQGPQFIFQYYREEENGRGNFPPRFSGLQFPNYSSELNVNALELDDSALYLCASSSGGTGGQKKYEQYFGPGTRLTVT.

V usage is TRBV5-8 and J usage is TRBJ1-2; maybe TRBD1 (5 bases). The CDR3 runs to 13 residues. Trimming stripped 2 bases from V and 4 bases from J, with 9 bases between. Germline CDR1 reads SGHTS; CDR2 reads YDEGEE. This CDR3 reads CASSFGASYGYTF. CDR3 coding DNA: TGTGCCAGCAGCTTTGGGGCATCCTATGGCTACACCTTC. The full variable domain, in which reference TRBV5-8 and TRBJ1-2 provide the parts outside the CDR3, is EAGVTQSPTHLIKTRGQQATLRCSPISGHTSVYWYQQALGLGLQFLLWYDEGEERNRGNFPPRFSGRQFPNYSSELNVNALELEDSALYLCASSFGASYGYTFGSGTRLTVV.

The gene calls are TRBV7-9 and TRBJ2-2; TRBD2 might be the D (5 bases). From germline, CDR1 is SEHNR and CDR2 FQNEAQ (reference sequence). Deletions cut 8 bases from V and 1 base from J, with 11 bases between. The CDR3 covers 14 residues. The CDR3 bases are TGTGCCAGCCGGGCGGGTTTGAACACCGGGGAGCTGTTTTTT. Amino acids: CASRAGLNTGELFF.

The V and J genes are TRBV5-1 and TRBJ2-1; 8 bases are a match to TRBD1. With V trimmed by 4 bases and J by 5 bases, 11 bases remained unmatched. The CDR3 totals 16 residues. Germline V gives CDR1 SGHRS, CDR2 YFSETQ. CDR3 region: CASSVPDRGLHNEQFF. In DNA, the CDR3 is TGCGCCAGCAGCGTCCCCGACAGGGGTCTACACAATGAGCAGTTCTTC.

Regarding this clone: At one of its ends the junction is not consistent with the germline gene, which may arise from a read error. The chain joins TRBV2 to TRBJ2-3; 7 bases align to TRBD1. Germline CDR1 is SNHLY and CDR2 is FYNNEI. This CDR3 region has 13 residues. CDR3 in DNA: TGTGCCAGCACGTCCAATCAGGGGGATAAGCAGTATTTT. Encoded protein: CASTSNQGDKQYF.

The V call is TRBV7-9, the J call TRBJ2-2, with a tentative D call TRBD1 (6 bases). The CDR3 is made up of 19 amino acids. Germline loops: CDR1 SEHNR, CDR2 FQNEAQ (reference sequence). V lost 0 bases, J lost 5 bases, and 22 bases lay in between. CDR3 DNA: TGTGCCAGCAGCTTAGCCAGGCAAGCTCCCAGGGGAGATACCGGGGAGCTGTTTTTT. Translating gives CASSLARQAPRGDTGELFF.

V is TRBV7-9 and J is TRBJ2-3; D gene unclear. The CDR3 loop spans 13 amino acids. Trimming took off 0 bases at V and 3 bases at J, with 4 bases between the two ends. Germline V lookup: CDR1 SEHNR, CDR2 FQNEAQ (reference sequence). The CDR3 loop is CASSLAETDTQYF. The CDR3 region has the DNA TGTGCCAGCAGCTTAGCCGAGACAGATACGCAGTATTTT.

This sequence joins TRBV2 and TRBJ2-5, with TRBD2 identical over 10 bases. The V segment lost 5 bases and the J segment 2 bases; nucleotides outside the gene matches: 14. The CDR3 has 18 amino acids. CDR1 is SNHLY, CDR2 FYNNEI, per germline. CDR3 residues: CASSPRGSGGARQETQYF. CDR3 sequence (DNA): TGTGCCAGCAGTCCACGGGGAAGCGGGGGGGCCCGACAAGAGACCCAGTACTTC.

V gene TRBV19 combines with J gene TRBJ2-6, with 9 bases fitting TRBD2. V dropped 3 bases and J dropped 1; count of bases not matched to a gene: 4. This CDR3 has 17 residues. From germline, CDR1 is LNHDA and CDR2 SQIVND (reference sequence). The chain's CDR3 is CASSITSGRSGANVLTF. CDR3 in DNA: TGTGCCAGTAGTATTACTAGCGGGCGGTCTGGGGCCAACGTCCTGACTTTC.

The rearrangement links TRBV6-4 to TRBJ2-7; D remains ambiguous. The CDR3 spans 11 residues. Germline CDR1 and CDR2: MRHNA and SNTAGT. The V end was cut by 6 bases, the J end by 7 bases, with 10 bases between. CDR3 protein: CASSIGVEQYF. The CDR3 nucleotides are TGTGCCAGCAGCATAGGAGTTGAGCAGTACTTC.

The chain uses TRBV7-6 and TRBJ1-2; 11 nucleotides line up with TRBD1. The CDR3 has 20 amino acids. V shed 5 bases, J shed 4 bases, and the junction held 21 bases outside the gene matches. Germline V lookup: CDR1 SGHVS, CDR2 FNYEAQ. The CDR3 bases are TGTGCCAGCAGCCTCACGTCCGGGACAGGGGGACTCGGGAACCTCTATGGCTACACCTTC. Residues: CASSLTSGTGGLGNLYGYTF.

V and J are TRBV27 and TRBJ1-2; D uncertain. This CDR3 region has 13 residues. Germline lookup yields CDR1 MNHEY and CDR2 SMNVEV (reference sequence). V dropped 2 bases and J dropped 0 bases, with 4 bases sitting between them. CDR3: CASSLEANYGYTF. The DNA for the CDR3 is TGTGCCAGCAGTTTAGAGGCTAACTATGGCTACACCTTC.

This chain links TRBV9 with TRBJ2-6; 7 nucleotides match TRBD1. Germline CDR1 reads SGDLS; CDR2 reads YYNGEE. This CDR3 contains 18 residues. V lost 1 base to trimming and J lost 0 bases; unmatched junction nucleotides: 7. CDR3 loop: CASSVQGVLNSGANVLTF. DNA for the CDR3: TGTGCCAGCAGCGTACAGGGGGTCTTAAACTCTGGGGCCAACGTCCTGACTTTC.

The chain has TRBV6-5 and TRBJ2-7; a possible D gene is TRBD2 (7 bases). Trimming took off 8 bases at V and 5 bases at J, with 19 bases between the two ends. The CDR3 is 14 amino acids. Germline values: CDR1 MNHEY, CDR2 SVGAGI. The CDR3: CASWRGGSGDEQYF. In DNA form, the CDR3 reads TGTGCCAGCTGGAGGGGGGGAAGCGGGGACGAGCAGTACTTC.

This clone came up a few times. This chain links TRBV19 with TRBJ2-1; 10 bases align to TRBD2. This CDR3 region has 17 residues. CDR1 LNHDA and CDR2 SQIVND come from the germline V gene (reference sequence). The V gene end was trimmed by 2 bases and the J gene end by 7 bases; junction bases not matched to a gene: 11. CDR3 in DNA: TGTGCCAGTAGTATACCGCCGGGACTAGCGCGGAAGAATGAGCAGTTCTTC. Its translation is CASSIPPGLARKNEQFF. Combining the CDR3 with reference TRBV19 and TRBJ2-1 gives the whole variable domain DGGITQSPKYLFRKEGQNVTLSCEQNLNHDAMYWYRQDPGQGLRLIYYSQIVNDFQKGDIAEGYSVSREKKESFPLTVTSAQKNPTAFYLCASSIPPGLARKNEQFFGPGTRLTVL.

The V gene is TRBV6-5, the J gene TRBJ2-1; possibly TRBD2 for D (5 bases). Looked up from germline, CDR1 is MNHEY and CDR2 is SVGAGI. CDR3 length: 14 amino acids. The germline V and J ends were trimmed by 1 base and 6 bases, with 10 bases remaining between them. CDR3 residues: CASSYLGVGNEQFF. The CDR3 DNA sequence: TGTGCCAGCAGTTACTTGGGAGTTGGCAATGAGCAGTTCTTC.

CDR3 protein: CASSGKSGTGGYSNQPQHF. The CDR3 DNA follows: TGTGCCAGTAGTGGTAAGTCCGGGACAGGAGGTTATAGCAATCAGCCCCAGCATTTT. The rearrangement joins TRBV19 to TRBJ1-5, with TRBD1 identical over 8 bases. The germline gives CDR1 LNHDA, CDR2 SQIVND (reference sequence). Trimming at V came to 5 bases and at J to 0 bases, leaving 15 bases not matched to a gene. There are 19 residues in the CDR3.

The J gene is TRBJ2-3, the V gene TRBV7-8; D perhaps matches TRBD1 (5 bases). Germline CDR1 SGHVS, CDR2 FQNEAQ. V lost 1 base and J lost 3, with 11 bases in between. The CDR3 has 15 residues. The DNA of the CDR3 is TGTGCCAGCAGCTTAGTCTCCGGACAAACAGATACGCAGTATTTT. Amino acids: CASSLVSGQTDTQYF.

The gene calls are TRBV2 and TRBJ2-6; TRBD2 is a possible D gene (5 bases). Germline CDR1 SNHLY, CDR2 FYNNEI. This CDR3 has 15 residues. Deletions cut 5 bases from V and 0 bases from J, with 8 bases between. The CDR3 protein is CASSLLVSGANVLTF. The DNA for the CDR3 is TGTGCCAGCAGTTTACTAGTCTCTGGGGCCAACGTCCTGACTTTC. The full variable domain, completed using reference TRBV2 and TRBJ2-6, is EPEVTQTPSHQVTQMGQEVILRCVPISNHLYFYWYRQILGQKVEFLVSFYNNEISEKSEIFDDQFSVERPDGSNFTLKIRSTKLEDSAMYFCASSLLVSGANVLTFGAGSRLTVL.

The CDR3 loop is CASSFPTGGTVAGAHYNEQFF. CDR3 bases: TGCGCCAGCAGCTTCCCAACCGGGGGCACCGTAGCGGGAGCACACTACAATGAGCAGTTCTTC. The chain recombines TRBV4-1 with TRBJ2-1, with TRBD2 identical over 9 bases. The junction had 23 bases not matched to a gene; V was cut back by 5 bases and J by 3 bases. Germline V gene data show CDR1 as MGHRA and CDR2 as YSYEKL. CDR3 length: 21 residues.

This clone was picked up a small number of times. V and J are TRBV5-1 and TRBJ2-1; TRBD1 is a possible D gene (6 bases). There are 17 residues in the CDR3. Trimming cost V 4 bases and J 4 bases, with 21 bases left between them. Germline CDR1 SGHRS, CDR2 YFSETQ. The CDR3 sequence: CASSLGVWTDVYNEQFF. DNA of the CDR3: TGCGCCAGCAGCCTAGGGGTTTGGACAGACGTGTACAATGAGCAGTTCTTC.